This T cell receptor (beta chain) comes out of a study of blood T cell repertoires in COVID-19. Looking at the study overall: Acute and convalescent COVID-19 samples came from the United States, Italy and Spain. PBMCs, B-cell-depleted T cells, or T cells were the source of the cDNA or gDNA that made up the material.

Per the original methods: Reference gene primers were amplified, and this amplification served to estimate nucleated cell counts. The protocol was immunoSEQ multiplex PCR, while the TCRdb copy is restricted to in-frame clones and leaves out a portion. That table gives V, J and clone size, and the DNA gave D and trimming. This sample has roughly 260,000 clones; about 85% occur once, and the top ten carry less than 5%. With 6 bases clipped from V and 4 bases from J, the junction kept 13 bases outside the gene matches. Germline CDR1 is SNHLY and CDR2 is FYNNEI. The CDR3 is 18 residues long. This rearrangement joins TRBV2 to TRBJ2-5; 14 bases align to TRBD2. Sequencing was done on a sample of peripheral blood. The origin of this receptor is a man in his sixties who had recovered from COVID-19. CDR3 amino acids: CASSGLAGGIRGRETQYF. As DNA, the CDR3 is TGTGCCAGCAGCGGACTAGCGGGGGGAATCAGGGGGAGAGAGACCCAGTACTTC.